This T cell receptor (beta chain) came from a study of Tregs in tolerant kidney transplant recipients. Study observations and caveats: This study did not directly address biological reproducibility. The most relevant donor-specific Treg TCRbeta repertoire apparently came from expansion with activated donor B cells.

There are 11 residues in the CDR3. V was clipped by 6 bases and J by 6 bases, with 6 bases between them. Per germline, CDR1 LNHDA and CDR2 SQIVND (reference sequence). The table lists this clone with a count of one. Its antigen is as yet unknown. Thawed PBMCs were FACS-sorted into unstimulated CD4+CD25+CD127- regulatory T cells, CD4+CD25- non-regulatory cells, CD4 and CD8 cells. Data came from immunoSEQ multiplex PCR; TCRdb stores just in-frame clones and leaves some out. Of 200,000 to 300,000 clones listed, 80% to 85% are singletons. The sequenced sample was CD4+ T cells from blood. The sequence was obtained from a human donor in good health. This chain connects TRBV19 to TRBJ2-1; D gene unclear. The CDR3: CASSTRNEQFF. In nucleotides, the CDR3 is TGTGCCAGTAGCACGCGCAATGAGCAGTTCTTC.